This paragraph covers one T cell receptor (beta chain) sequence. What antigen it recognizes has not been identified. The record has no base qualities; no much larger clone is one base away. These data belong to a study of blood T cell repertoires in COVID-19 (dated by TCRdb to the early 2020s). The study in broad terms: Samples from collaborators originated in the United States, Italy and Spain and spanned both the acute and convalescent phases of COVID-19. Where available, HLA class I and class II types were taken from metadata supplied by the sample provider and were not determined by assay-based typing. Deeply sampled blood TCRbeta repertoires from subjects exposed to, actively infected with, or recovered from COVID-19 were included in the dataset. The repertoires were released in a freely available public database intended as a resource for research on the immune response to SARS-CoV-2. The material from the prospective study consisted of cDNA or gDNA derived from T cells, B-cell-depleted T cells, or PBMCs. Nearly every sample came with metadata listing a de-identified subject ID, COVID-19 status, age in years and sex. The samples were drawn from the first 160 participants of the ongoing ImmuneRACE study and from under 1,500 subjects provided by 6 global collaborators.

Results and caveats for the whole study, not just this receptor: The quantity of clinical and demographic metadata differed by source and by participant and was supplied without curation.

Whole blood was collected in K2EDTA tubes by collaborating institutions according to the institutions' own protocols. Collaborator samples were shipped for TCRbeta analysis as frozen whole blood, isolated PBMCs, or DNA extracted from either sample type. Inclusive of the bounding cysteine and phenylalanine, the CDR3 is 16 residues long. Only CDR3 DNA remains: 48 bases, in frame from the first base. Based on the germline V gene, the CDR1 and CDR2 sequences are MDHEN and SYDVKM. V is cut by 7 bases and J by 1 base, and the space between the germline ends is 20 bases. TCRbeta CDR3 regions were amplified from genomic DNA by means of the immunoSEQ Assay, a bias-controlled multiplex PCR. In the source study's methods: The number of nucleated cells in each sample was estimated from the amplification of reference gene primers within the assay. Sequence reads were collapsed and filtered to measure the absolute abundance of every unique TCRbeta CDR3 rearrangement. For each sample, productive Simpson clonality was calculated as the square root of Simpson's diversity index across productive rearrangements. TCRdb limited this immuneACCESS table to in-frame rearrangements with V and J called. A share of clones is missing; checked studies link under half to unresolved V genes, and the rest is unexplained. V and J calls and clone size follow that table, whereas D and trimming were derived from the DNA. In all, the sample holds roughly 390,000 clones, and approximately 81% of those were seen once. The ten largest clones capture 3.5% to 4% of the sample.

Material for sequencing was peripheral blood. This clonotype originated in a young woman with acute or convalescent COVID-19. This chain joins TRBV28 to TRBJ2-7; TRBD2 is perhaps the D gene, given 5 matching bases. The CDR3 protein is CASTDQPGILSYEQYF. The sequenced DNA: TGTGCCAGCACCGACCAGCCGGGGATCCTGTCCTACGAGCAGTACTTC.